This T cell receptor (beta chain) was recovered during a study of blood T cell repertoires in COVID-19. Whole-study context: Sample material is recorded as cDNA or gDNA derived from T cells, B-cell-depleted T cells, or PBMCs.

Produced via immunoSEQ multiplex PCR; TCRdb's table is partial and in-frame only. This table has about 220,000 clones, 86% appearing once. This TCR was recovered from a woman between 40 and 50 years old with acute COVID-19. Sequencing input: PBMCs or T cells enriched from blood (not recorded which).

The chain's CDR3 is CASSPHRLGNEQFF. The CDR3 nucleotides read TGTGCCAGCAGCCCTCACCGACTTGGAAATGAGCAGTTCTTC. The chain couples TRBV7-2 to TRBJ2-1; D not resolved. With 5 bases removed from V and 7 bases from J, the gap between germline ends came to 15 bases. Germline-derived CDR1 and CDR2 are SGHTA and FQGNSA. This CDR3 has 14 amino acids.